This T cell receptor (beta chain) was found in a study of blood T cell repertoires in COVID-19. Recruitment covered about 25 US areas and drew participants whose ages spanned about 18 to 89 years. Recovered participants had two consecutive negative NP/OP PCR tests, healthcare professional clearance, or symptom resolution. In the authors' workflow: Nucleated cell number was recorded as an estimate derived from reference gene primer amplification. TCRdb's table, derived via immunoSEQ multiplex PCR, lists solely in-frame clones and lacks some. The DNA was the basis for D and trimming; V, J and clone size are from that table. The profile shows under 300,000 clones, around 90% of them singletons. The sequence came from a woman in her thirties who had recovered from COVID-19. Sequencing was carried out using PBMCs or T cells enriched from blood (not recorded which).

As DNA, the CDR3 is TGTGCCAGCAGCTTAGCGCGGTTCGATGAGCAGTTCTTC. Translating it yields CASSLARFDEQFF. This sequence joins TRBV7-2 and TRBJ2-1, with D unclear. The V end lost 0 bases, the J end lost 8 bases, and 8 bases lay between the germline ends. This CDR3 region has 13 residues. Germline V lookup: CDR1 SGHTA, CDR2 FQGNSA.